This T cell receptor beta chain was sequenced for a study of cytomegalovirus exposure and HLA in healthy donors. The study's findings and limits: Relative to equally common others, HLA-associated TCR beta chains showed greater clonal expansion in a later analysis. An ancestry cluster, one associated with Asian ancestry, reportedly showed fewer N-insertions than the approximately 700-donor mean in a later analysis. Most sequenced TCRs were rare (though some public TCRs occurred in many donors).

V shed 2 bases and J shed 4 bases, with 6 bases lying between them. Germline CDR1 reads SEHNR; CDR2 reads FQNEAQ (reference sequence). The CDR3 loop spans 13 amino acids. Regarding donors, all were healthy bone marrow donors. This clone was picked up one time. Its matching antigen is unknown. Primers: 60 Vbeta forward and 13 Jbeta reverse. TCRdb keeps only in-frame clones here, not all; method: immunoSEQ multiplex PCR. This sample has under 110,000 clones, with more than 80% found just once. Sequencing was carried out using PBMCs. The chain employs TRBV7-9 and TRBJ1-5, with D tentatively TRBD1 (5 bases). This TCR derives from a man aged 30 to 45 in good health and CMV-seronegative. The DNA for the CDR3 is TGTGCCAGCAGCTTAAAGGGGAATCAGCCCCAGCATTTT. This codes for CASSLKGNQPQHF.